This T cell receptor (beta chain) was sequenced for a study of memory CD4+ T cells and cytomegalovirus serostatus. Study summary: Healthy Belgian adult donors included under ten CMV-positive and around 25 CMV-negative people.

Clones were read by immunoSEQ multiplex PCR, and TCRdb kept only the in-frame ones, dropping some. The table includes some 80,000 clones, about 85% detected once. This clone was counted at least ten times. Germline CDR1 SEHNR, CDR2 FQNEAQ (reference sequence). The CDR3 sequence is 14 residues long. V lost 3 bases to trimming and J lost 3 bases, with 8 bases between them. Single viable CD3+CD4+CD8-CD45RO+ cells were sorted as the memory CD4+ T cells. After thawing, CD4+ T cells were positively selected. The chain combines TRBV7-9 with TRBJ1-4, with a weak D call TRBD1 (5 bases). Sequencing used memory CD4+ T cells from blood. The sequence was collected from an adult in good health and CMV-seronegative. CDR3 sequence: CASSFDRPNEKLFF. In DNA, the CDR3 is TGTGCCAGCAGCTTCGACAGACCTAATGAAAAACTGTTTTTT.